This T cell receptor (beta chain) was captured by sequencing in a study of control samples from healthy donors and cancer patients. Using immunoSEQ multiplex PCR, the repertoire was profiled, and TCRdb retains in-frame clones only, with some absent. The table has about 150,000 clones, about 89% seen once; the top ten hold about 4.9%. The sample taken for sequencing was blood. The receptor's source is a man aged 30 to 45 in good health.

CDR3 sequence reads: CASRGWGYGYTF. The CDR3 DNA reads TGTGCCAGCAGAGGATGGGGGTATGGCTACACCTTC. The J gene is TRBJ1-2, the V gene TRBV7-9, with D perhaps matching TRBD1 (5 bases). The CDR3 loop spans 12 amino acids. The germline gives CDR1 SEHNR, CDR2 FQNEAQ (reference sequence). V gave up 6 bases and J gave up 5 bases, with 10 bases separating them. The variable domain in full, completed from reference TRBV7-9 and TRBJ1-2, reads DTGVSQNPRHKITKRGQNVTFRCDPISEHNRLYWYRQTLGQGPEFLTYFQNEAQLEKSRLLSDRFSAERPKGSFSTLEIQRTEQGDSAMYLCASRGWGYGYTFGSGTRLTVV.